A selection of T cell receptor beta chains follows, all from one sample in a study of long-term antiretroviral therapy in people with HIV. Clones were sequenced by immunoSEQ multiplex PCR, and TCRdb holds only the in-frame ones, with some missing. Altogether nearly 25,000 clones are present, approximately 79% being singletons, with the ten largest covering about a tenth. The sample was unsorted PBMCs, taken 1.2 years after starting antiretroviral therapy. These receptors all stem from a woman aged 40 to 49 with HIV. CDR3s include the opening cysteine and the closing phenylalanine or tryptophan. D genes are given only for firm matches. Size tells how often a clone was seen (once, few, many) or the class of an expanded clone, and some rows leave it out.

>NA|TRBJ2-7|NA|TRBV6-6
TGTGCCAGCAGTTACTCTGGGACATTCTCCTACGAGCAGTACTTC
CASSYSGTFSYEQYF
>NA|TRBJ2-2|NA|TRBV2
TGTGCCAGCAGTGGGGCGCAGGGGCACACCGGGGAGCTGTTTTTT
CASSGAQGHTGELFF
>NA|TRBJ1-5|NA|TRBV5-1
TGCGCCAGCAGCTTGGGTGGGGGCGTTCAGCCCCAGCATTTT
CASSLGGGVQPQHF
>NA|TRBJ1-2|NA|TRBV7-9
TGTGCCAGCAGCCCAGAGGTACGGCTTACTAACTATGGCTACACCTTC
CASSPEVRLTNYGYTF
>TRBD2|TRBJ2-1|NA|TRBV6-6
TGTGCCAAGCCTAGCGGGAGGATTGTTGAGCAGTTCTTC
CAKPSGRIVEQFF
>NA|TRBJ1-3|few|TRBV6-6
TGTGCCAGCCTCGGGTCTGGAAACACCATATATTTT
CASLGSGNTIYF
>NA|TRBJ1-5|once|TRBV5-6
TGTGCCAGCAGTTTGAGGGCAAGCGATCAGCCCCAGCATTTT
CASSLRASDQPQHF
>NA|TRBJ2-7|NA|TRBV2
TGTGCCAGCAGTGCCGACACCTACTCCTACGAGCAGTACTTC
CASSADTYSYEQYF
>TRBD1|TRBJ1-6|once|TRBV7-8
TGTGCCTCCCGGACAGGATATAATTCACCCCTCCACTTT
CASRTGYNSPLHF
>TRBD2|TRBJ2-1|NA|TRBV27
TGTGCCAGCAGTCCCGGACTAGCGGGAGTCAATGAGCAGTTCTTC
CASSPGLAGVNEQFF
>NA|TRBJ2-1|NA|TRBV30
TGTGCCTGGAGTGTCGGCACCCCGGGTTACAATGAGCAGTTCTTC
CAWSVGTPGYNEQFF
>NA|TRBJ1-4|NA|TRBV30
TGTGCCTGGAGTCACGGCCAGGGGCAGTATGAAAAACTGTTTTTT
CAWSHGQGQYEKLFF
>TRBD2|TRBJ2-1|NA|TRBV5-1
TGCGCCAGCAGCTTTCCTCCGGGACTAGCGGACAATGAGCAGTTCTTC
CASSFPPGLADNEQFF
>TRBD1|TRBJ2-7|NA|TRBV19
TGTGCCAGTAGTCACGGACAGGGAAACGAGCAGTACTTC
CASSHGQGNEQYF
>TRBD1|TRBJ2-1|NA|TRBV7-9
TGTGCCAGCAGCTTCCCGACAGGGGAGTCTCTGTTGGGCAATGAGCAGTTCTTC
CASSFPTGESLLGNEQFF
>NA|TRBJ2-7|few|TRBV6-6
TGTGCCAGCAGTTACGGGGTATCCTACGAGCAGTACTTC
CASSYGVSYEQYF
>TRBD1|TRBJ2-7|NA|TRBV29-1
TGCAGCGTTGAGACGACAGGGAGTTCCTACGAGCAGTACTTC
CSVETTGSSYEQYF
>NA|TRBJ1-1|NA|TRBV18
TGTGCCAGCTCATTGTCCTTCCCTAACACTGAAGCTTTCTTT
CASSLSFPNTEAFF
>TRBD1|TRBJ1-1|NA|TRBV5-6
TGTGCCAGCAGCTTTGACAGGGTGAACACTGAAGCTTTCTTT
CASSFDRVNTEAFF
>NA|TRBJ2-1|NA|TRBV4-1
TGCGCCAGCAGCCCGGCTAGCGAGAACAATGAGCAGTTCTTC
CASSPASENNEQFF
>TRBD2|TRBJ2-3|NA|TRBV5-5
TGTGCCAGCAGCCGTAGGACTAGCGGGGATACGCAGTATTTT
CASSRRTSGDTQYF
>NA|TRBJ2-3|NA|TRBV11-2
TGTGCCAGCAGCTTAGGGGGGCCCCGCTCCGGCCCAGATACGCAGTATTTT
CASSLGGPRSGPDTQYF
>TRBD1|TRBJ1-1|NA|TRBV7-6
TGTGCCAGCAGCGCCCGGACAGGATTGAACACTGAAGCTTTCTTT
CASSARTGLNTEAFF
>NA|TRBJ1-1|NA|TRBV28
TGTGCCAGCAGCCGAGCTTTGAACACTGAAGCTTTCTTT
CASSRALNTEAFF
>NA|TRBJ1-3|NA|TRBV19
TGTGCCAGTAGTTTGGAACTTAGCTCTGGAAACACCATATATTTT
CASSLELSSGNTIYF